The 3 T cell receptor beta chains below were found in one sample sequenced in a study of monozygotic twins with inflammatory bowel disease. For each CDR3 protein, TCRdb gives one entry from its re-call of the 5' RACE reads, without DNA. The table for this sample gives more than 300,000 distinct CDR3 sequences. The sequenced sample was blood. The source of these receptors is a human donor with ulcerative colitis or Crohn's disease, or a healthy co-twin of an affected twin (not recorded which).

The chain carries TRBV20-1 and TRBJ1-1; TCRdb reports TRBD1, a call that lacks DNA to check it against. Germline V gene data show CDR1 as DFQATT and CDR2 as SNEGSKA (reference sequence). The CDR3 contains 13 residues. The chain's CDR3 is CSARSTANTEAFF.

This chain uses TRBV29-1 with TRBJ1-5; TCRdb lists TRBD1, though no DNA is available to test this call. This CDR3 contains 14 residues. CDR1 is SQVTM and CDR2 is ANQGSEA in the germline V gene. The CDR3 here is CSARGQGANQPQHF.

The chain recombines TRBV7-2 with TRBJ2-3. The CDR3 runs to 12 residues. Germline V lookup: CDR1 SGHTA, CDR2 FQGNSA. Here the CDR3 reads CASSWSTDTQYF.